Listed below are T cell receptor beta chains from one sample, sequenced in a study of T cell repertoires and Cas9 in healthy adults. Method: immunoSEQ multiplex PCR; TCRdb's copy keeps in-frame clones and lacks some. Of around 20,000 clones in the sample, 91% were seen once. Sequenced material: CD4+ effector T cells (CD127+, CD25-, CD137-, CD154-) from PBMCs; culture status not recorded. The receptor set was obtained from a human donor in good health. The conserved cysteine and the conserved F or W are not part of the CDR3 here. Fields, in order: V gene, CDR3 protein.

>TRBV28
ASSLLARGGGYT
>TRBV18
ASSPVMMIAVSGNTIY
>TRBV5-8
ASSPQGQETQY
>TRBV18
ASSQSYAGTDTQY
>TRBV6-1
ASSVDRGPTNSPLH
>TRBV5-6
ASSLDGSYEQY
>TRBV28
ASSSPGGGYYEQY
>TRBV25-1
ASSSGVLGLNTEAF
>TRBV4-3
ASSPSSGTGTDTQY
>TRBV2
ASSEVNRGLGKNIQY
>TRBV9
ASSVLAGGHGTDTQY
>TRBV28
ASSSYDSLRETQY
>TRBV5-4
ASSGMTGDYEQY
>TRBV6-1
ASSGPTTLAGELF
>TRBV10-3
AITGQGTGNTIY
>TRBV5-4
ASSSYGRGNEQY
>TRBV28
ASTSRTSGGKETQY
>TRBV9
ASSLTGGRGTGELF
>TRBV2
ASKNDRVRSEAF
>TRBV27
ASWGLAGGGEQY
>TRBV10-1
ASSEGLAVTGGELF
>TRBV6-1
ASRQDQRAWYGYT
>TRBV5-6
ASSLTGGANTGELF
>TRBV6-1
ASRPGWAYGYT
>TRBV19
ASSRYNTGELF
>TRBV6-6
ASSYDRNTEAF
>TRBV5-5
ASSWRGKTSYNEQF
>TRBV5-1
ASSPDSYNEQF
>TRBV2
ASSEPVGSGLSYEQY
>TRBV27
ASTESYDRGGTEAF
>TRBV28
ASSLTGNQPQH
>TRBV7-9
ASSKREGPPTLNTEAF
>TRBV7-9
ASSLDSGPNEKLF
>TRBV5-1
ASRSITTANYGYT
>TRBV7-2
ASSPGLASDEQF
>TRBV7-2
ASSLEAPSSYNEQF
>TRBV5-1
ASSSGGGSVETQY